Reported below is one TCR beta chain. Its antigen remains unknown. Researchers ran the PCR with 60 Vbeta and 13 Jbeta primers. The data were produced by immunoSEQ multiplex PCR, yet TCRdb's version contains in-frame clones alone and is incomplete. There are around 150,000 clones in the sample; about three quarters occur only once, and approximately 2.5% lies in the top ten. These data come from a study of cytomegalovirus exposure and HLA in healthy donors. Study observations and caveats: Cytomegalovirus association was assigned to about 150 TCR beta chains. In an earlier analysis, about 87% or about 30%: the productive usage of most TCR beta V segments. Association of a missense DCLRE1C variant with TCR beta V- and J-gene trimming was reported in a later analysis. V segments that were indistinguishable, TRBV6-2 and TRBV6-3 among them, were omitted from analysis.

V lost 3 bases to trimming and J lost 0 bases; unmatched junction nucleotides: 10. From germline, CDR1 is SGHTA and CDR2 FQGTGA. The CDR3 totals 17 residues. The chain joins TRBV7-3 to TRBJ2-7, with 8 positions matching TRBD2. The sample was PBMCs. This TCR was recovered from a woman aged 25 to 39 in good health and CMV-seronegative. The CDR3 region has the DNA TGTGCCAGCAGCTTTTTTGGGCGGGAGGACCGCTCCTACGAGCAGTACTTC. Translation gives CASSFFGREDRSYEQYF.